This passage covers 13 T cell receptor beta chains from one sample sequenced in a study of vaccination effects on CD4 cells after COVID-19. Before sequencing took place, the ViraFEST assay used viral peptide pools to expand antigen-specific CD4+ T cells. Culture lasted 10 days before CD4+ T cell isolation. Either the BNT162b2 or mRNA-1273 vaccine was given to participants in two doses. What these receptors recognize is not known. Data came from immunoSEQ multiplex PCR; TCRdb stores just in-frame clones and leaves some out. Of about 33,000 clones in the sample, approximately 76% were seen once. Here the sequenced sample was CD4+ T cells from PBMCs cultured with HCoV-229E spike peptides, taken after COVID-19 vaccination. These receptors all stem from a human donor who received a COVID-19 vaccine.

Here the CDR3 reads CASSDGGPTDTQYF. Written as DNA, the CDR3 is TGTGCCAGCAGTGACGGGGGGCCCACAGATACGCAGTATTTT. V gene TRBV6-4 combines with J gene TRBJ2-3, with D perhaps matching TRBD1 or TRBD2 (6 bases each). The V end was cut by 2 bases, the J end by 2 bases, with 8 bases between. CDR1 is MRHNA and CDR2 is SNTAGT in the germline V gene. CDR3 size: 14 residues.

The rearrangement links TRBV19 to TRBJ1-3; the D is unclear. V was cut by 2 bases and J by 0 bases, with 11 bases left in between. The CDR3 has 16 amino acids. Germline assignment: CDR1 LNHDA and CDR2 SQIVND (reference sequence). The CDR3 loop reads CASSILGRNSGNTIYF. In DNA, the CDR3 is TGTGCCAGTAGTATATTGGGCAGGAACTCTGGAAACACCATATATTTT.

The genes are TRBV27 and TRBJ2-7, with D perhaps TRBD2 (6 bases). Trimming pared 3 bases from V and 0 bases from J, leaving 21 bases between. Germline lookup yields CDR1 MNHEY and CDR2 SMNVEV (reference sequence). The CDR3 loop spans 18 amino acids. For the CDR3, the DNA is TGTGCCAGCAGTTTCCCAGCCTCTAGCGAACATAGCTCCTACGAGCAGTACTTC. This codes for CASSFPASSEHSSYEQYF.

The V and J genes are TRBV11-3 and TRBJ1-2; 8 nucleotides agree with TRBD1. V shed 1 base and J 8 bases; nucleotides not matched to a gene: 0. This CDR3 is built from 12 residues. Germline V gives CDR1 SGHNT, CDR2 YENEEA. DNA of the CDR3: TGTGCCAGCAGCTTAGCAGGGGGCGGCTACACCTTC. Residues: CASSLAGGGYTF. Using reference TRBV11-3 and TRBJ1-2 for the parts outside the CDR3, the full variable domain is EAGVVQSPRYKIIEKKQPVAFWCNPISGHNTLYWYLQNLGQGPELLIRYENEEAVDDSQLPKDRFSAERLKGVDSTLKIQPAELGDSAVYLCASSLAGGGYTFGSGTRLTVV.

This clone was recorded a few times. Here the CDR3 reads CASSLSGLVGNTIYF. The CDR3 DNA sequence: TGTGCCAGCAGCTTATCGGGACTTGTCGGAAACACCATATATTTT. The chain links TRBV7-9 to TRBJ1-3; D is possibly TRBD1 (5 bases). V was pared by 2 bases and J by 4 bases, with 12 bases between. CDR1 and CDR2 from the germline V gene are SEHNR and FQNEAQ (reference sequence). This CDR3 is built from 15 residues.

This clone was observed a few times. This sequence joins TRBV6-5 and TRBJ1-4; D possibly corresponds to TRBD1 (5 bases). Trimming removed 0 bases at V and 7 bases at J, with 12 bases between. The CDR3 length is 15 residues. CDR1 is MNHEY and CDR2 is SVGAGI in the germline V gene. The CDR3 here is CASSYSEGMGEKLFF. The CDR3 bases are TGTGCCAGCAGTTACTCAGAGGGGATGGGTGAAAAACTGTTTTTT.

The J gene is TRBJ1-1, the V gene TRBV19; D call uncertain. The CDR3 extends over 15 amino acids. Germline lookup yields CDR1 LNHDA and CDR2 SQIVND (reference sequence). Trimming removed 6 bases at V and 1 base at J, with 15 bases between. The CDR3 loop reads CASRYGRQSNTEAFF. The CDR3 DNA is TGTGCCAGTAGATATGGCCGGCAGTCGAACACTGAAGCTTTCTTT.

This chain links TRBV5-8 with TRBJ1-5; 9 nucleotides line up with TRBD1. The CDR3 extends over 17 amino acids. After removal of 2 bases from V and 5 bases from J, the junction contained 11 bases not matched to a gene. Germline V gives CDR1 SGHTS, CDR2 YDEGEE. The CDR3 region is CASSLAPGQGSHQPQHF. In DNA, the CDR3 is TGTGCCAGCAGCTTAGCACCGGGACAGGGATCGCATCAGCCCCAGCATTTT.

This clone was found once. CDR3 sequence reads: CSVGAGGASNYGYTF. The CDR3 DNA sequence: TGCAGCGTTGGAGCAGGGGGCGCGTCCAACTATGGCTACACCTTC. The chain has TRBV29-1 and TRBJ1-2; TRBD1 matches 8 bases. The CDR3 sequence is 15 residues long. CDR1 and CDR2 (germline): SQVTM, ANQGSEA. Germline trimming cut 4 bases from V and 2 bases from J; bases unmatched to any gene: 9.

The chain couples TRBV12-3 or TRBV12-4 to TRBJ1-2; D not certain. The ends were cut back, 10 bases at V and 1 base at J, with 7 bases in the middle. The CDR3 contains 11 residues. CDR3 DNA: TGTGCCACCCACAGTAACTATGGCTACACCTTC. The encoded protein is CATHSNYGYTF.

The table lists this clone with a few counts. The rearrangement links TRBV6-6 to TRBJ1-3, with D hard to call. The germline V and J ends were trimmed by 2 bases and 0 bases, with 8 bases remaining between them. Germline CDR1 reads MNHNY; CDR2 reads SVGAGI (reference sequence). This CDR3 is built from 15 residues. In DNA form, the CDR3 reads TGTGCCAGCAGTTACGAATGGAGCTCTGGAAACACCATATATTTT. This codes for CASSYEWSSGNTIYF.

This chain connects TRBV11-2 to TRBJ1-2, with D possibly TRBD1 on 6 matching bases. Trimming cost V 4 bases and J 8 bases, with 14 bases left between them. This CDR3 contains 13 residues. Germline CDR1 is SGHAT and CDR2 is FQNNGV. CDR3 loop: CASSSGTPRGYTF. CDR3 in DNA: TGTGCCAGCAGCTCCGGGACACCACGGGGCTACACCTTC.

The rearrangement links TRBV6-5 to TRBJ1-6; 10 bases agree with TRBD1. Germline CDR1 is MNHEY and CDR2 is SVGAGI. This CDR3 has 14 residues. V gave up 2 bases and J gave up 9 bases; unmatched junction bases: 1. The CDR3 DNA follows: TGTGCCAGCAGTTACCGGGACAGGGGTTCACCCCTCCACTTT. As protein: CASSYRDRGSPLHF.